The 2 T cell receptor beta chains below were found in one sample sequenced in a study of T cell repertoires in cytomegalovirus infection. TCRdb redid the calling of the reads with MiXCR, one entry per CDR3 protein. Of approximately 500,000 distinct CDR3 sequences listed, approximately 17% are singletons. Specimen: CD8+ T cells from PBMCs. The receptors were sampled from a human donor in good health (CMV status not recorded). Some clones in this sample may be carry-over from other donors' samples.

Only a few counts were recorded for this clonotype. The chain links TRBV6-1 to TRBJ1-5; 10 positions match TRBD1. Looked up from germline, CDR1 is MNHNS and CDR2 is SASEGT. With V trimmed by 6 bases and J by 3 bases, 5 bases remained unmatched. CDR3 length equals 15 residues. The CDR3 spells CASRTGTGVNQPQHF. The CDR3 nucleotides read TGTGCCAGCAGAACCGGGACAGGGGTCAATCAGCCCCAGCATTTT.

The chain couples TRBV28 to TRBJ2-7, with 7 bases fitting TRBD1. The CDR3 is 14 amino acids. V gave up 2 bases and J gave up 6 bases; unmatched junction bases: 7. The germline V gene encodes CDR1 MDHEN and CDR2 SYDVKM. CDR3 coding DNA: TGTGCCAGCAGTTTACGTACGGCAGGGGGCGAGCAGTACTTC. Its protein is CASSLRTAGGEQYF.